One sample yielded the 22 T cell receptor beta chains listed below, sequenced in a study of cytomegalovirus exposure and HLA in healthy donors. Primers for the PCR totalled 60 Vbeta and 13 Jbeta. Assay used: immunoSEQ multiplex PCR; TCRdb lists only in-frame clones, some missing. The sample lists some 150,000 clones, under 85% seen once, with around 6.7% in the top ten. The material sequenced was PBMCs. The source is a woman aged 40 to 50 in good health and CMV-seropositive.

This clone was seen only a few times. This chain links TRBV2 with TRBJ2-1, with 14 bases identical to TRBD2. Germline CDR1 SNHLY, CDR2 FYNNEI. The CDR3 runs 17 residues. The V and J ends lost 7 bases and 10 bases, in that order; junction bases with no gene match: 15. The chain's CDR3 is CASTPGLAGAGRGEQFF. CDR3 bases: TGTGCCAGCACCCCGGGACTAGCGGGGGCGGGACGGGGCGAGCAGTTCTTC.

V gene TRBV9 combines with J gene TRBJ1-3; D is undetermined. Germline loops: CDR1 SGDLS, CDR2 YYNGEE. CDR3 length: 15 residues. The germline V and J ends were trimmed by 0 bases and 0 bases, with 7 bases remaining between them. CDR3 coding DNA: TGTGCCAGCAGCGTAGACAGTAGCTCTGGAAACACCATATATTTT. Amino acids: CASSVDSSSGNTIYF. The variable domain in full, completed from reference TRBV9 and TRBJ1-3, reads DSGVTQTPKHLITATGQRVTLRCSPRSGDLSVYWYQQSLDQGLQFLIQYYNGEERAKGNILERFSAQQFPDLHSELNLSSLELGDSALYFCASSVDSSSGNTIYFGEGSWLTVV.

The rearrangement links TRBV5-1 to TRBJ2-3, with D maybe TRBD1 (6 bases). Trimming took 5 bases from V and 3 from J, leaving 13 bases between them. CDR3 size: 14 residues. From germline, CDR1 is SGHRS and CDR2 YFSETQ. The DNA of the CDR3 is TGCGCCAGCAGGCCCCAGGGGTTGACAGATACGCAGTATTTT. Protein: CASRPQGLTDTQYF.

The rearrangement uses TRBV18 and TRBJ1-2, with a weak D call TRBD1 (6 bases). Trimming removed 3 bases from V and 4 bases from J, with 12 bases in between. The CDR3 loop spans 14 amino acids. Germline CDR1 reads KGHSH; CDR2 reads LQKENI. Here the CDR3 reads CASSPGQLLYGYTF. The CDR3 DNA reads as TGTGCCAGCTCACCTGGACAGCTGCTCTATGGCTACACCTTC.

The gene calls are TRBV18 and TRBJ2-1; possible D gene TRBD2, 6 bases. CDR1 KGHSH and CDR2 LQKENI come from the germline V gene. There are 15 residues in the CDR3. With 5 bases removed from V and 1 base from J, the gap between germline ends came to 12 bases. The CDR3 DNA is TGTGCCAGCTCAAACAGCGGGCCGTCCTACAATGAGCAGTTCTTC. It codes for CASSNSGPSYNEQFF.

The chain has TRBV7-6 and TRBJ2-5; tentative D call: TRBD1 (5 bases). Trimming took 4 bases from V and 2 from J, leaving 11 bases between them. CDR3 length: 14 residues. Germline V gives CDR1 SGHVS, CDR2 FNYEAQ. The CDR3 region is CASSSQGSQETQYF. The CDR3 region has the DNA TGTGCCAGCAGCTCGCAGGGTAGTCAAGAGACCCAGTACTTC.

The J gene is TRBJ1-2, the V gene TRBV6-5, with D uncertain. The V and J ends lost 2 bases and 7 bases respectively, with 8 bases between them. CDR3 size: 12 residues. CDR1 and CDR2 from the germline V gene are MNHEY and SVGAGI. The CDR3 DNA follows: TGTGCCAGCAGTTACGGTTTCGGTGGCTACACCTTC. Protein product: CASSYGFGGYTF.

The chain combines TRBV6-6 with TRBJ2-3; D perhaps matches TRBD2 (6 bases). The CDR3 is 14 residues long. Looked up from germline, CDR1 is MNHNY and CDR2 is SVGAGI (reference sequence). Trimming shortened V by 5 bases and J by 6 bases, and 15 bases separated the two germline ends. CDR3 in amino acids: CASSDRGGVDTQYF. The DNA for the CDR3 is TGTGCCAGCAGTGATCGGGGAGGAGTGGATACGCAGTATTTT.

V gene TRBV7-7 combines with J gene TRBJ1-6, with unresolved D. This CDR3 has 17 residues. Trimming cost V 5 bases and J 5 bases, with 19 bases left between them. Germline CDR1 SSHAT, CDR2 FNYEAQ (reference sequence). Written as DNA, the CDR3 is TGTGCCAGCAGCGTAGGCGGGGTTTTCGCCCATAATTCACCCCTCCACTTT. Its translation: CASSVGGVFAHNSPLHF.

CDR3 sequence reads: CSVHRSGGASRETQYF. Written as DNA, the CDR3 is TGCAGCGTCCACCGTAGCGGGGGGGCATCTAGAGAGACCCAGTACTTC. V is TRBV29-1 and J is TRBJ2-5; 11 bases align to TRBD2. CDR1 is SQVTM and CDR2 is ANQGSEA in the germline V gene. The CDR3 is made up of 16 amino acids. The J segment lost 4 bases and the V segment lost 6 bases, leaving 13 bases of the junction unmatched.

In DNA, the CDR3 is TGTGCCAGCAGTCCCGGGACAGGGGGCAACTATGGCTACACCTTC. Translated, it gives CASSPGTGGNYGYTF. The rearrangement links TRBV7-2 to TRBJ1-2; 12 bases fit TRBD1. Germline CDR1 reads SGHTA; CDR2 reads FQGNSA. This CDR3 spans 15 amino acids. Trimming removed 6 bases from V and 2 bases from J; junction bases left unmatched: 4.

This chain links TRBV7-9 with TRBJ1-1, with TRBD1 as a possible D gene (6 bases). Germline-derived CDR1 and CDR2 are SEHNR and FQNEAQ (reference sequence). CDR3 length: 13 residues. V gave up 3 bases and J gave up 2 bases, with 7 bases separating them. The CDR3 sequence: CASSLGANTEAFF. DNA for the CDR3: TGTGCCAGCAGCTTGGGGGCTAACACTGAAGCTTTCTTT.

The chain couples TRBV5-6 to TRBJ1-2; a possible D gene is TRBD1 (5 bases). There are 12 residues in the CDR3. CDR1 is SGHDT, CDR2 YYEEEE, per germline. Trimming removed 2 bases at V and 7 bases at J, with 9 bases between. CDR3 sequence (DNA): TGTGCCAGCAGCTTCCAGGGAACTGGCTACACCTTC. Amino acid sequence: CASSFQGTGYTF.

The chain is built from TRBV6-6 and TRBJ1-1; D not certain. Germline CDR1 MNHNY, CDR2 SVGAGI (reference sequence). The CDR3 length is 14 residues. With 2 bases removed from V and 1 base from J, the gap between germline ends came to 8 bases. CDR3 sequence: CASSYRTRNTEAFF. CDR3 DNA: TGTGCCAGCAGTTACCGCACACGGAACACTGAAGCTTTCTTT.

J is TRBJ2-5 and V is TRBV7-6; D may be TRBD2 (5 bases). Germline V gene lookup returns CDR1 SGHVS and CDR2 FNYEAQ. This CDR3 is built from 15 residues. The V gene lost 5 bases and the J gene lost 5 bases, with 18 bases spanning the gap. The CDR3 reads CASSLQASRSETQYF. CDR3 sequence (DNA): TGTGCCAGCAGCCTCCAGGCTAGCCGTTCGGAGACCCAGTACTTC.

The chain links TRBV27 to TRBJ2-1; 8 bases agree with TRBD2. Trimming cost V 6 bases and J 4 bases; bases outside gene matches: 11. Per the germline V gene, CDR1 is MNHEY and CDR2 is SMNVEV (reference sequence). The CDR3 runs to 16 residues. CDR3 in amino acids: CASRSSGARNYNEQFF. Written as DNA, the CDR3 is TGTGCCAGCAGAAGTAGCGGGGCTAGGAATTACAATGAGCAGTTCTTC.

The chain is built from TRBV19 and TRBJ1-2, with D unclear. V was cut by 8 bases and J by 4 bases, with 17 bases left in between. Germline V gene data show CDR1 as LNHDA and CDR2 as SQIVND (reference sequence). This CDR3 is built from 14 residues. The CDR3 DNA reads TGTGCCAGTGGGAGGTCCGAGGGCCTCTATGGCTACACCTTC. Translating it yields CASGRSEGLYGYTF. The full variable domain, with the rest looked up from reference TRBV19 and TRBJ1-2, is DGGITQSPKYLFRKEGQNVTLSCEQNLNHDAMYWYRQDPGQGLRLIYYSQIVNDFQKGDIAEGYSVSREKKESFPLTVTSAQKNPTAFYLCASGRSEGLYGYTFGSGTRLTVV.

The CDR3 region has the DNA TGTGCCTGGAGGCTGACTAGCGGGGGAGCCCGCGAGCAGTACTTC. Translating it yields CAWRLTSGGAREQYF. The genes are TRBV30 and TRBJ2-7; 12 nucleotides align to TRBD2. CDR1 is GTSNPN and CDR2 is SVGIG in the germline V gene (reference sequence). V lost 3 bases, J lost 6 bases, and 9 bases stayed unmatched. CDR3 size: 15 residues.

The V gene is TRBV28, the J gene TRBJ2-2; D possibly corresponds to TRBD1 (6 bases). The CDR3 consists of 20 residues. Per germline, CDR1 MDHEN and CDR2 SYDVKM. The V end lost 3 bases, the J end lost 2 bases, and 25 bases lay between the germline ends. The CDR3 nucleotides are TGTGCCAGCAGTTTGAACTGGCCTAAACAGGGTGTTCGAAACACCGGGGAGCTGTTTTTT. This translates into CASSLNWPKQGVRNTGELFF.

The CDR3 DNA is TGCGCCAGCAGCTTGGCATTGGAGACCCAGTACTTC. It yields the protein CASSLALETQYF. The chain uses TRBV5-1 and TRBJ2-5; D remains ambiguous. V was pared by 0 bases and J by 5 bases, with 5 bases between. The CDR3 runs 12 residues. Per germline, CDR1 SGHRS and CDR2 YFSETQ.

The V call is TRBV11-3, the J call TRBJ1-1; D remains unclear. Trimming cost V 0 bases and J 2 bases, with 10 bases left between them. Looked up from germline, CDR1 is SGHNT and CDR2 is YENEEA. The CDR3 runs 15 residues. CDR3 in DNA: TGTGCCAGCAGCTTAGATTCATCAGGAAACACTGAAGCTTTCTTT. Protein sequence: CASSLDSSGNTEAFF.

The V gene is TRBV19, the J gene TRBJ1-2, with TRBD1 identical over 7 bases. This CDR3 comprises 14 residues. The V and J ends lost 5 bases and 2 bases, in that order; junction bases with no gene match: 5. Germline V lookup: CDR1 LNHDA, CDR2 SQIVND (reference sequence). Here the CDR3 reads CASSQTGTNYGYTF. Here the CDR3 DNA reads TGTGCCAGTAGTCAGACAGGGACAAACTATGGCTACACCTTC.